The rows below give T cell receptor beta chains drawn from one sample of a study of cytomegalovirus exposure and HLA in healthy donors. TCRdb keeps only in-frame clones here, not all; method: immunoSEQ multiplex PCR. The sample data list roughly 77,000 clones. The sample consisted of PBMCs. The receptors stem from a man aged 30 to 45 in good health and CMV-seronegative. Both conserved end residues are part of each CDR3. A D gene is named only where the DNA matches it firmly.

j_call d_call v_call cdr3_aa cdr3_nt
TRBJ1-6 - TRBV5-1 CASSLDMPGKNSPLHF TGCGCCAGCAGCTTGGACATGCCGGGGAAGAATTCACCCCTCCACTTT
TRBJ2-4 TRBD1 TRBV6-5 CASSLTGGWGENIQYF TGTGCCAGCAGTTTAACAGGGGGCTGGGGGGAAAACATTCAGTACTTC
TRBJ1-2 - TRBV6-5 CASSYSGRYGYTF TGTGCCAGCAGTTACAGCGGGCGCTATGGCTACACCTTC
TRBJ1-4 TRBD1 TRBV5-1 CASSLQGASEKLFF TGCGCCAGCAGCTTGCAGGGGGCGAGCGAAAAACTGTTTTTT
TRBJ2-5 TRBD2 TRBV5-4 CASSLRRAGGGETQYF TGTGCCAGCAGCTTGCGGCGCGCGGGAGGAGGGGAGACCCAGTACTTC
TRBJ2-1 TRBD2 TRBV18 CASSPGLAGGEQFF TGTGCCAGCTCCCCAGGACTAGCGGGAGGTGAGCAGTTCTTC
TRBJ2-1 TRBD2 TRBV4-1 CASSQDKAGVRNEQFF TGCGCCAGCAGCCAAGATAAAGCGGGAGTTCGAAATGAGCAGTTCTTC
TRBJ1-2 TRBD1 TRBV4-1 CASSQGDRGYTF TGCGCCAGCAGCCAAGGGGACAGGGGCTACACCTTC
TRBJ2-5 TRBD1 TRBV18 CASSPGTGGGETQYF TGTGCCAGCTCACCAGGGACAGGGGGCGGCGAGACCCAGTACTTC
TRBJ2-3 - TRBV9 CASSPSTDTQYF TGTGCCAGCAGCCCTAGCACAGATACGCAGTATTTT
TRBJ1-3 TRBD1 TRBV6-5 CASSYGDRVGNTIYF TGTGCCAGCAGTTACGGGGACAGGGTTGGAAACACCATATATTTT
TRBJ2-7 - TRBV10-3 CAISEPGISYEQYF TGTGCCATCAGTGAGCCGGGTATCTCCTACGAGCAGTACTTC
TRBJ2-3 - TRBV4-2 CASSQHLNTDTQYF TGTGCCAGCAGCCAACACTTAAACACAGATACGCAGTATTTT
TRBJ2-7 - TRBV29-1 CSAMKVQGTHEQYF TGCAGCGCTATGAAGGTTCAGGGTACCCACGAGCAGTACTTC
TRBJ1-2 - TRBV11-2 CASSQDPGRGYYGYTF TGTGCCAGCAGCCAGGACCCTGGACGGGGTTACTATGGCTACACCTTC
TRBJ2-7 - TRBV6-5 CASTHGIASSYEQYF TGTGCCAGCACCCATGGAATAGCATCGTCCTACGAGCAGTACTTC
TRBJ2-3 - TRBV18 CASSPPRLIDSSKYTDTQYF TGTGCCAGCTCACCACCCCGACTTATCGACAGCTCAAAATACACAGATACGCAGTATTTT
TRBJ2-7 TRBD2 TRBV4-3 CASSQGTSGRYEQYF TGCGCCAGCAGCCAAGGGACTAGCGGGAGGTACGAGCAGTACTTC